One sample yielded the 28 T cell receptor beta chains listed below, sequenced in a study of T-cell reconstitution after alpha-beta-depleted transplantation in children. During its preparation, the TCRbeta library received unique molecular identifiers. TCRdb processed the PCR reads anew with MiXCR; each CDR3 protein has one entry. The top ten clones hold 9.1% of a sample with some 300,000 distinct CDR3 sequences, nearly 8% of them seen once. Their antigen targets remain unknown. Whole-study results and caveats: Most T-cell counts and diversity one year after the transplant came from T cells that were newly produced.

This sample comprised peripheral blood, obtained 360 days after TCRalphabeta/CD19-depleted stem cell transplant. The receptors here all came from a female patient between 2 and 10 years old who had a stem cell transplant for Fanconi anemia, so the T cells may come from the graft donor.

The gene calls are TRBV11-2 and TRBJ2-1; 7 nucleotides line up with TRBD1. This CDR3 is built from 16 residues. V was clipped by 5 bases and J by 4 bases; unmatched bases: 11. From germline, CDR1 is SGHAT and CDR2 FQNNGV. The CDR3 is CASSHPRDSTYNEQFF. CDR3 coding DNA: TGTGCCAGCAGCCACCCCCGGGACAGCACATACAATGAGCAGTTCTTC.

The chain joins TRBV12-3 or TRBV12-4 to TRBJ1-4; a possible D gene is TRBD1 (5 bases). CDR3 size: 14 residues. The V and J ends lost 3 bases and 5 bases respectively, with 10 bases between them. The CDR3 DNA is TGTGCCAGCAGTTTTACGGGGGGGAATGAAAAACTGTTTTTT. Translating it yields CASSFTGGNEKLFF.

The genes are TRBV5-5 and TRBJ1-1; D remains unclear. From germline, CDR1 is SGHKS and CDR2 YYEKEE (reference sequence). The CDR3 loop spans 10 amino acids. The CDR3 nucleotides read TGTGGACCCGGTAGGAGTGAAGCTTTCTTT. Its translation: CGPGRSEAFF.

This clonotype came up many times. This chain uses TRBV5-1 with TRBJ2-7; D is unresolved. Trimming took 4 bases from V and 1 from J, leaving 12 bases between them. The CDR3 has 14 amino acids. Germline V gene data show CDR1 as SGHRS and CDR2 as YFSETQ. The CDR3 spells CASSPPTRSYEQYF. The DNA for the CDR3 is TGCGCCAGCAGCCCCCCGACACGTTCCTACGAGCAGTACTTC.

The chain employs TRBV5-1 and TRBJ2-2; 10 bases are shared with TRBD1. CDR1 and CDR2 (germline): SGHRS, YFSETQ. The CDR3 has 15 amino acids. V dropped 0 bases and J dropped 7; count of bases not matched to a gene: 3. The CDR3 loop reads CASSLGQGAIGELFF. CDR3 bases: TGCGCCAGCAGCTTGGGACAGGGGGCAATCGGGGAGCTGTTTTTT.

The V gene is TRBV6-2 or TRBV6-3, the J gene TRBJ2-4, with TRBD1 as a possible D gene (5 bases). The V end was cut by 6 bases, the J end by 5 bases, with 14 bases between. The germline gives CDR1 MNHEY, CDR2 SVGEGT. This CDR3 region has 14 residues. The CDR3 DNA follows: TGTGCCAGCAGGGAGCTGGGGCCCCAAAACATTCAGTACTTC. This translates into CASRELGPQNIQYF.

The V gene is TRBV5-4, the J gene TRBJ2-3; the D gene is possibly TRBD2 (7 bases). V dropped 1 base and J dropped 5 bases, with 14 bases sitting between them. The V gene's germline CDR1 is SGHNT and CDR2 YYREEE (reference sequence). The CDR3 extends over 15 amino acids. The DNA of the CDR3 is TGTGCCAGCAGCTTGTGGGGGGGGGCTGGAGATACGCAGTATTTT. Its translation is CASSLWGGAGDTQYF.

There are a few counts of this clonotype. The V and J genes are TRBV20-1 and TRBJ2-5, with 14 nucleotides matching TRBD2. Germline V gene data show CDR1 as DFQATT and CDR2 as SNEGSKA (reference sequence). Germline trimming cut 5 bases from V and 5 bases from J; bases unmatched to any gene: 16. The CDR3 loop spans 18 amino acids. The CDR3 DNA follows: TGCAGTGCTCGGTGGTGGTCGACTAGCGGGAGGGCCAGGGAGACCCAGTACTTC. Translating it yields CSARWWSTSGRARETQYF.

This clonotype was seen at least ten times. The CDR3 DNA sequence: TGTGCCAGCACCCCTGGACAGGGAGTTATCAATGAGCAGTTCTTC. Protein: CASTPGQGVINEQFF. The chain couples TRBV7-2 to TRBJ2-1; 8 bases are a match to TRBD1. J gave up 6 bases and V 7 bases, and 11 bases lay outside the gene matches. The CDR3 runs 15 residues. The germline CDR1 and CDR2 sequences are SGHTA and FQGNSA.

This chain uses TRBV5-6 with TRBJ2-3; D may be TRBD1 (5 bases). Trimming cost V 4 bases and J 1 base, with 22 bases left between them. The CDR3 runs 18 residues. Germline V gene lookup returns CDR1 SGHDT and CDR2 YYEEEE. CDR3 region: CASSQKGAASPGTDTQYF. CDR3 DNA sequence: TGTGCCAGCAGCCAGAAAGGGGCCGCCTCCCCTGGCACAGATACGCAGTATTTT.

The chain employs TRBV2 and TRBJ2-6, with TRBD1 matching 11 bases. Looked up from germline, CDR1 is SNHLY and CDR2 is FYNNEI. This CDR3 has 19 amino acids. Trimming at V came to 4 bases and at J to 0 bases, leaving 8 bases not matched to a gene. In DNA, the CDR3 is TGTGCCAGCAGTGCTCACCGGGGACAGGGGGGCTCTGGGGCCAACGTCCTGACTTTC. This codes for CASSAHRGQGGSGANVLTF. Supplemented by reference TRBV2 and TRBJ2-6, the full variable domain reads EPEVTQTPSHQVTQMGQEVILRCVPISNHLYFYWYRQILGQKVEFLVSFYNNEISEKSEIFDDQFSVERPDGSNFTLKIRSTKLEDSAMYFCASSAHRGQGGSGANVLTFGAGSRLTVL.

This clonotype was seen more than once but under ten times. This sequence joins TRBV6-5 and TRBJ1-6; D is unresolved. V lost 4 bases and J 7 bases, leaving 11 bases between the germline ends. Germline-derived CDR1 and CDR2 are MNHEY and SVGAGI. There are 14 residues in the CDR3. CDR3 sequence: CASSLTTRNSPLHF. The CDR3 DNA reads TGTGCCAGCAGTTTGACTACTAGGAATTCACCCCTCCACTTT.

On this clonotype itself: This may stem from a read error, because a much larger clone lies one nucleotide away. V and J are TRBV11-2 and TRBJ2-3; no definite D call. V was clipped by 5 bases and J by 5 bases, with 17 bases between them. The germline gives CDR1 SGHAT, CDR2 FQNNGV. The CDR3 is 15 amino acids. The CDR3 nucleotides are TGTGCCAGCAGCCCGGACCAAACCCTCGGAGATACGCAGTATTTT. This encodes CASSPDQTLGDTQYF. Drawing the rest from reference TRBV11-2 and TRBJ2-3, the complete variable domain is EAGVAQSPRYKIIEKRQSVAFWCNPISGHATLYWYQQILGQGPKLLIQFQNNGVVDDSQLPKDRFSAERLKGVDSTLKIQPAKLEDSAVYLCASSPDQTLGDTQYFGPGTRLTVL.

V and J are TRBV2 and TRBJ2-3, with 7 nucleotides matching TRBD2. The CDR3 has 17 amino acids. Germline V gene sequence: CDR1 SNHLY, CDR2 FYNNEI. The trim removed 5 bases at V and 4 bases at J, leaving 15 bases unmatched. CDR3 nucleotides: TGTGCCAGCAGTTTTAACCCTAGCGGAGTTACGGCAGATACGCAGTATTTT. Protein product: CASSFNPSGVTADTQYF.

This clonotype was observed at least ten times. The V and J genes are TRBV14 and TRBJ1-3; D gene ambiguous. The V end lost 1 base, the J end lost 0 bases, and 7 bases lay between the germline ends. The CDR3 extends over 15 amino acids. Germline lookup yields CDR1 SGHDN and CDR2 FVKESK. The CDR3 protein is CASSQARYSGNTIYF. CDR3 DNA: TGTGCCAGCAGCCAAGCACGGTACTCTGGAAACACCATATATTTT.

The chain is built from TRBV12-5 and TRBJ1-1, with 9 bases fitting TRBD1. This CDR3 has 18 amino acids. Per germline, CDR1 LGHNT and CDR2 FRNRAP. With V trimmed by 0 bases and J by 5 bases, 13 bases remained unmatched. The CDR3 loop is CASGLVLSTTGGLTEAFF. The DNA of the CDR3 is TGTGCTAGTGGTTTGGTACTTTCAACTACAGGGGGCCTGACTGAAGCTTTCTTT.

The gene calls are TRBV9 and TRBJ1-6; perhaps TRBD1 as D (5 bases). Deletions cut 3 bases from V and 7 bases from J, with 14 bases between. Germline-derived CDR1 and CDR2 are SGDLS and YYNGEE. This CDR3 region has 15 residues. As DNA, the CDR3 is TGTGCCAGCAGCGGGGGGTCGGGGGGGAATTCACCCCTCCACTTT. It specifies CASSGGSGGNSPLHF.

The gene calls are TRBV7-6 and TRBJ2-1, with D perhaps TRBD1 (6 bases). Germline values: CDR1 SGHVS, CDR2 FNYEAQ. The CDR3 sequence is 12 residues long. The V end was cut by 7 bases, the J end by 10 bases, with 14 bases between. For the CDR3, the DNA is TGTGCCAGCAAGGGGGACACGGGAGAGCAGTTCTTC. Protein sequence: CASKGDTGEQFF.

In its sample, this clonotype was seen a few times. The CDR3 DNA is TGTGCCACCAGTGATTTGGAGGGCACTGAAGCTTTCTTT. Protein sequence: CATSDLEGTEAFF. The chain carries TRBV24-1 and TRBJ1-1; D call uncertain. CDR1 and CDR2 (germline): KGHDR, SFDVKD. Trimming cost V 0 bases and J 4 bases, with 5 bases left between them. The CDR3 runs 13 residues.

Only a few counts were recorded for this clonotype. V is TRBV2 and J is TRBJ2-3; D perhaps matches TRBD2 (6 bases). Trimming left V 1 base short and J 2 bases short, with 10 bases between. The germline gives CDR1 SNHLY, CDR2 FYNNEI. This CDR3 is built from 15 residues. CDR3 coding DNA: TGTGCCAGCAGTGAAGTAGCGGAGTACACAGATACGCAGTATTTT. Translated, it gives CASSEVAEYTDTQYF.

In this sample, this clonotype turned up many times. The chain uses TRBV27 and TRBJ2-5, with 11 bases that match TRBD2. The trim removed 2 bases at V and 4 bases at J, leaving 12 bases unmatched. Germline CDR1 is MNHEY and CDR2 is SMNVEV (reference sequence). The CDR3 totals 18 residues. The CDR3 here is CASSLPPKLAGVPETQYF. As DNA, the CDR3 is TGTGCCAGCAGTTTACCCCCAAAACTAGCGGGGGTCCCAGAGACCCAGTACTTC.

The CDR3 reads CASFWKTGAMVYEQYF. In DNA, the CDR3 is TGTGCCAGTTTCTGGAAGACAGGGGCCATGGTCTACGAGCAGTACTTC. This chain connects TRBV27 to TRBJ2-7; 8 bases fit TRBD1. CDR1 MNHEY and CDR2 SMNVEV come from the germline V gene (reference sequence). Losses at the gene ends were 9 bases for V and 3 bases for J; bases not matched to a gene: 16. The CDR3 is made up of 16 amino acids.

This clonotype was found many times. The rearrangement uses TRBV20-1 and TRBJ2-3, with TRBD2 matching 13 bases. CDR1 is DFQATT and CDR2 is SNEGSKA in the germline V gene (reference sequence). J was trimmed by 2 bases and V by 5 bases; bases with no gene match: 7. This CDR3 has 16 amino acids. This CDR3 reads CSAPLGLAGATDTQYF. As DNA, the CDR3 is TGCAGTGCTCCCCTCGGACTAGCGGGGGCCACAGATACGCAGTATTTT.

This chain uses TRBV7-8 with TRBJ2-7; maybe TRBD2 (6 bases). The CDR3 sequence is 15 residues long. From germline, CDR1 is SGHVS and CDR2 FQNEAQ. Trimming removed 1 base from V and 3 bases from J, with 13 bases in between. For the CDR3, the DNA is TGTGCCAGCAGCTTAGACTGGGGGGTCAGCTACGAGCAGTACTTC. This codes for CASSLDWGVSYEQYF. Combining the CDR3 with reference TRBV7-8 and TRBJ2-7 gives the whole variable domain GAGVSQSPRYKVAKRGQDVALRCDPISGHVSLFWYQQALGQGPEFLTYFQNEAQLDKSGLPSDRFFAERPEGSVSTLKIQRTQQEDSAVYLCASSLDWGVSYEQYFGPGTRLTVT.

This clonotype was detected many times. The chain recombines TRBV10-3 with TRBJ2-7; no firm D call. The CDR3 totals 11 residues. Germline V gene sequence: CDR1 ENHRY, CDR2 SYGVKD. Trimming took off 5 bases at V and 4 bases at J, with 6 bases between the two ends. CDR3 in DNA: TGTGCCATCAGTTTCTCTTACGAGCAGTACTTC. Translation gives CAISFSYEQYF.

CDR3 DNA sequence: TGTGCCAGCAGAGACGGACTAGCGGGAGAAGTCGGGGAGACCCAGTACTTC. Encoded protein: CASRDGLAGEVGETQYF. The chain joins TRBV7-9 to TRBJ2-5; 13 nucleotides agree with TRBD2. CDR1 and CDR2 (germline): SEHNR, FQNEAQ (reference sequence). The CDR3 runs to 17 residues. V dropped 6 bases and J dropped 5; count of bases not matched to a gene: 12.

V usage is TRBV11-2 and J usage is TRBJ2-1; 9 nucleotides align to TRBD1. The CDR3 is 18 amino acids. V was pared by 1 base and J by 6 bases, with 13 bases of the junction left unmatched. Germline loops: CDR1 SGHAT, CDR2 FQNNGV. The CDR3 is CASSLVPPWTGESNEQFF. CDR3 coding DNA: TGTGCCAGCAGCTTAGTCCCCCCTTGGACAGGGGAGAGCAATGAGCAGTTCTTC.

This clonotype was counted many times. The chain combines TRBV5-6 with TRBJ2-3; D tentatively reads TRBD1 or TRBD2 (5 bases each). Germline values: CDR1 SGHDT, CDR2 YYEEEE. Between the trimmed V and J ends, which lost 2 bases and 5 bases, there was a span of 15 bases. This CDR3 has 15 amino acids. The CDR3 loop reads CASSFRAGDRDTQYF. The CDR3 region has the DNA TGTGCCAGCAGCTTCCGGGCCGGGGACCGAGATACGCAGTATTTT.